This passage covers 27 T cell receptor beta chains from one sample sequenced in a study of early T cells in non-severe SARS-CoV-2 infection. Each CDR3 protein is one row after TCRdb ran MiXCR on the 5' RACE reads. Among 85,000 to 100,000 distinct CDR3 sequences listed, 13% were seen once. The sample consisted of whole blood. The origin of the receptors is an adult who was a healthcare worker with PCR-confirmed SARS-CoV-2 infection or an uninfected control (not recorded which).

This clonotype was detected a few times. CDR3 in amino acids: CASSFAGQGTNEQFF. DNA of the CDR3: TGTGCCAGCAGCTTTGCGGGACAGGGTACCAATGAGCAGTTCTTC. The chain employs TRBV11-2 and TRBJ2-1; 9 nucleotides align to TRBD1. The CDR3 sequence is 15 residues long. The ends lost 3 bases at V and 6 bases at J; junction bases unmatched: 6. Germline V gene data show CDR1 as SGHAT and CDR2 as FQNNGV.

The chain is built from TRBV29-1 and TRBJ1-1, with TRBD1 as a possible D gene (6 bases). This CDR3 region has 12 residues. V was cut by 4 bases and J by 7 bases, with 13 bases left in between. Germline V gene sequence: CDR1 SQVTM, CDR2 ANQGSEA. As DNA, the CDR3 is TGCAGCGTTGTGCAGGGGCCGAGTGAAGCTTTCTTT. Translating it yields CSVVQGPSEAFF.

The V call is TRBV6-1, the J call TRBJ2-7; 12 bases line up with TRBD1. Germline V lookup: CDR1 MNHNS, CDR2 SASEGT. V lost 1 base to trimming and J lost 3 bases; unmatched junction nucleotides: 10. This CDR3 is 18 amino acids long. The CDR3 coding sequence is TGTGCCAGCAGTGAAGGGTATCGGGGGACAGGGGGCATCTACGAGCAGTACTTC. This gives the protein CASSEGYRGTGGIYEQYF.

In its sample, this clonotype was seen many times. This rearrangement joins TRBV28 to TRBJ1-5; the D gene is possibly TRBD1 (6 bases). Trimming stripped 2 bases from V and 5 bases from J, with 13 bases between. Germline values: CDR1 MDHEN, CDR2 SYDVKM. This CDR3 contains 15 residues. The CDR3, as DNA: TGTGCCAGCAGTTTAGGGGGGGCGGGGCATCAGCCCCAGCATTTT. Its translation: CASSLGGAGHQPQHF.

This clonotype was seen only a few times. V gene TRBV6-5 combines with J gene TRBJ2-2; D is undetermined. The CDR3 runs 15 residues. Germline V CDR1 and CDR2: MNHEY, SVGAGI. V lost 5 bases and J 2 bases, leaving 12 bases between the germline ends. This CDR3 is CASSTIQTNTGELFF. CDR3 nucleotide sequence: TGTGCCAGCAGTACGATACAGACAAACACCGGGGAGCTGTTTTTT.

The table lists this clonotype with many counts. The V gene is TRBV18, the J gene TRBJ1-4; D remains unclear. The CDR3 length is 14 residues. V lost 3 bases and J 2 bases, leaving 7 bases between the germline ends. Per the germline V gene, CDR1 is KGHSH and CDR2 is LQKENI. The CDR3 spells CASSPSKTNEKLFF. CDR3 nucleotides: TGTGCCAGCTCACCCTCAAAGACTAATGAAAAACTGTTTTTT.

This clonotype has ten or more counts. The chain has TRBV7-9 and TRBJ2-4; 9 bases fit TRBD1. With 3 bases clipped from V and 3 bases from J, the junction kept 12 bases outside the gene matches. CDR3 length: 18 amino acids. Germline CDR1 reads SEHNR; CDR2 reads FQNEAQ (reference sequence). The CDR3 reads CASSFGTGPRQRKNIQYF. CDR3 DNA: TGTGCCAGCAGCTTTGGGACAGGGCCCCGTCAGCGCAAAAACATTCAGTACTTC.

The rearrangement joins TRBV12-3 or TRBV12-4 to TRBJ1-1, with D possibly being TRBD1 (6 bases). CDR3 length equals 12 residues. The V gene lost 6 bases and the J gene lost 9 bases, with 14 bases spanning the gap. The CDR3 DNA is TGTGCCAGCAGCCCGGGCAGGGGTAAAGCTTTCTTT. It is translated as CASSPGRGKAFF.

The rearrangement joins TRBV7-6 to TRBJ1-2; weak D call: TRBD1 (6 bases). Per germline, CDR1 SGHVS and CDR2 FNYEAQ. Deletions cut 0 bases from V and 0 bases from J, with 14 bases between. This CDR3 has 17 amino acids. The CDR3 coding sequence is TGTGCCAGCAGCTTAGCGGTAAAGGGGGAGACTAACTATGGCTACACCTTC. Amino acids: CASSLAVKGETNYGYTF.

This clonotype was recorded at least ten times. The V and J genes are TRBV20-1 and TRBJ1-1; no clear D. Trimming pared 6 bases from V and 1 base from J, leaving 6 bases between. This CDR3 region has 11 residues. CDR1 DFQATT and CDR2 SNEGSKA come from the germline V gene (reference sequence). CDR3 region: CSATENTEAFF. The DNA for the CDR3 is TGCAGTGCAACAGAGAACACTGAAGCTTTCTTT.

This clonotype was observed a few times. This CDR3 is CASSGWDRRSYEQYF. DNA of the CDR3: TGTGCCAGCAGCGGGTGGGACAGACGCTCCTACGAGCAGTACTTC. J is TRBJ2-7 and V is TRBV11-2; TRBD1 matches 7 bases. Germline CDR1 and CDR2: SGHAT and FQNNGV. After removal of 5 bases from V and 0 bases from J, the junction contained 7 bases not matched to a gene. CDR3 length: 15 residues.

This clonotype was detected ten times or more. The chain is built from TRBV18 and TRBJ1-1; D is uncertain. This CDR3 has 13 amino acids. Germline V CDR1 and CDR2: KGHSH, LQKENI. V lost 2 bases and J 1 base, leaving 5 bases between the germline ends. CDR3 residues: CASSPNRNTEAFF. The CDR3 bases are TGTGCCAGCTCACCAAACAGGAACACTGAAGCTTTCTTT.

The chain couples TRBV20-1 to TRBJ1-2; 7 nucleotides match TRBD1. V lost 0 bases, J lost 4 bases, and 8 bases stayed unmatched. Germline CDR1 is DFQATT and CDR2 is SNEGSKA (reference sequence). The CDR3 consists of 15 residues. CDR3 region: CSARDQAGQLYGYTF. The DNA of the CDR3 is TGCAGTGCTAGAGATCAGGCGGGACAGCTCTATGGCTACACCTTC.

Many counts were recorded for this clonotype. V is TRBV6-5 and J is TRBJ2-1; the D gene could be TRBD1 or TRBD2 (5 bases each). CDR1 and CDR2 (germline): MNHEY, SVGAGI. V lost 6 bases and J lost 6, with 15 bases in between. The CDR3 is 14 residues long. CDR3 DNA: TGTGCCAGCAGCCGTAGTGAGAGGGGCAATGAGCAGTTCTTC. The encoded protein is CASSRSERGNEQFF.

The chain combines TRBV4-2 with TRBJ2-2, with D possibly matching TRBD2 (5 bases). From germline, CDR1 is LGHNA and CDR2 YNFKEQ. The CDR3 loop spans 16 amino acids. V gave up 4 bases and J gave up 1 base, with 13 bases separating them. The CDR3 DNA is TGTGCCAGCAGCCCGAACTCCGGGGAGAACACCGGGGAGCTGTTTTTT. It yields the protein CASSPNSGENTGELFF.

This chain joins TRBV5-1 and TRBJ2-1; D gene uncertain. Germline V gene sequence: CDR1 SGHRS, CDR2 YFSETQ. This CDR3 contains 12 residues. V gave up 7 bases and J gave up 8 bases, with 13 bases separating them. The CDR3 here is CASSFAVDEQFF. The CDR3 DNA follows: TGCGCCAGCTCCTTCGCGGTCGATGAGCAGTTCTTC.

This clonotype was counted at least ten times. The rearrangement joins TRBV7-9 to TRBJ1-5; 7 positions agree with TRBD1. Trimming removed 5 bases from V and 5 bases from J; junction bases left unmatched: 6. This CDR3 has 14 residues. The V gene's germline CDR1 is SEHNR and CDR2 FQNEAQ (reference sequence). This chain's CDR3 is CASSNDREDQPQHF. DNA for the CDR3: TGTGCCAGCAGCAACGACAGGGAAGATCAGCCCCAGCATTTT. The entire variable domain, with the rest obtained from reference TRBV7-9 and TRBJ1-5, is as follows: DTGVSQNPRHKITKRGQNVTFRCDPISEHNRLYWYRQTLGQGPEFLTYFQNEAQLEKSRLLSDRFSAERPKGSFSTLEIQRTEQGDSAMYLCASSNDREDQPQHFGDGTRLSIL.

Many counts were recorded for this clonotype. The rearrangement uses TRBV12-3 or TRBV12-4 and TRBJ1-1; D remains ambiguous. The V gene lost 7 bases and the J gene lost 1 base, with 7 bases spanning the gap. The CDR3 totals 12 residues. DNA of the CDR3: TGTGCCAGCACCCCCACGAACACTGAAGCTTTCTTT. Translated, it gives CASTPTNTEAFF.

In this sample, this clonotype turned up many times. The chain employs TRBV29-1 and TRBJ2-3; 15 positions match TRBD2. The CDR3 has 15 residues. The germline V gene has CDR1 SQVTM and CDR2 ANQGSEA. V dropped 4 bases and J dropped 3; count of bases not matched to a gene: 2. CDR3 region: CSVAGLAGGTDTQYF. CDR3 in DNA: TGCAGCGTTGCTGGACTAGCGGGGGGGACAGATACGCAGTATTTT.

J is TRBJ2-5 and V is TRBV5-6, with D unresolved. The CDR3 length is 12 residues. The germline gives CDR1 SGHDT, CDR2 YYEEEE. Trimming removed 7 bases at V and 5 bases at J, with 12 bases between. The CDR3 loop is CASYHKVETQYF. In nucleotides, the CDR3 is TGTGCCAGCTACCATAAAGTTGAGACCCAGTACTTC.

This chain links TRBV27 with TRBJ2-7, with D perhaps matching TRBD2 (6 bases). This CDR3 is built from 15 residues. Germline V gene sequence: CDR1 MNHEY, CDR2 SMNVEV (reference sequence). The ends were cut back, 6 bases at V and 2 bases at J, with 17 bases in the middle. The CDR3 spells CASSLAAGKTYEQYF. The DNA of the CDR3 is TGTGCCAGCAGCTTGGCCGCGGGGAAAACCTACGAGCAGTACTTC.

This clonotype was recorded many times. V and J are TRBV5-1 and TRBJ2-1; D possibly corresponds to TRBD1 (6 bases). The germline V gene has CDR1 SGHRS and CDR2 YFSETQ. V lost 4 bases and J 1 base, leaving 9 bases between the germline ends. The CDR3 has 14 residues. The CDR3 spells CASSRDRSYNEQFF. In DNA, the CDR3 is TGCGCCAGCAGCCGCGACAGGTCCTACAATGAGCAGTTCTTC.

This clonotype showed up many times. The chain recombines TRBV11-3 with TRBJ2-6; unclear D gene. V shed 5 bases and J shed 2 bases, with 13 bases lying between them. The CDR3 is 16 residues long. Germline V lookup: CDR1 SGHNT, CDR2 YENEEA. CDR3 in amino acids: CASSRAAGTGANVLTF. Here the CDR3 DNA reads TGTGCCAGCAGCCGGGCGGCTGGAACTGGGGCCAACGTCCTGACTTTC.

In DNA, the CDR3 is TGTGCCAGCAGTTCAAGCAGGGGGCCCGGGTCGGATACGCAGTATTTT. Its protein product is CASSSSRGPGSDTQYF. The V call is TRBV27, the J call TRBJ2-3; 8 bases map to TRBD1. V was pared by 4 bases and J by 6 bases, with 12 bases of the junction left unmatched. CDR1 is MNHEY, CDR2 SMNVEV, per germline (reference sequence). This CDR3 contains 16 residues.

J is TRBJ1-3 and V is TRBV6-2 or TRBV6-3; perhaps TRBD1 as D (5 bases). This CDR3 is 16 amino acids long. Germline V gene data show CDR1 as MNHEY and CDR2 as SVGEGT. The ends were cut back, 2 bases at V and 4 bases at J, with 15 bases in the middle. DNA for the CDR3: TGTGCCAGCAGTTACGGGGGATCTGTCGGCGGAAACACCATATATTTT. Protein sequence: CASSYGGSVGGNTIYF.

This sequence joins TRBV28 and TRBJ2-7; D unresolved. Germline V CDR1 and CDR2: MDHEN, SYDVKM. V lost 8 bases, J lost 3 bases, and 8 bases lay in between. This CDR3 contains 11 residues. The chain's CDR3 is CASFSLYEQYF. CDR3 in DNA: TGTGCCAGCTTCTCTCTCTACGAGCAGTACTTC. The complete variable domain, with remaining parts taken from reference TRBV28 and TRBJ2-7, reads DVKVTQSSRYLVKRTGEKVFLECVQDMDHENMFWYRQDPGLGLRLIYFSYDVKMKEKGDIPEGYSVSREKKERFSLILESASTNQTSMYLCASFSLYEQYFGPGTRLTVT.

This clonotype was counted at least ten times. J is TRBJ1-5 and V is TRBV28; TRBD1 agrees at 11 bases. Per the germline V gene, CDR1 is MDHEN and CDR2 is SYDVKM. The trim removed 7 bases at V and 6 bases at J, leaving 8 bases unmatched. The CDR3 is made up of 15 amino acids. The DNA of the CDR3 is TGTGCCAGCAAGCCAGGGACAGGGGGGCGTCAGCCCCAGCATTTT. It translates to CASKPGTGGRQPQHF.